This TCR beta chain was found in a study of blood T cell repertoires in COVID-19. As handled by the study authors: Estimation of nucleated cell counts relied on the amplification of reference gene primers. Data came from immunoSEQ multiplex PCR; TCRdb stores just in-frame clones and leaves some out. Clone size and V and J calls were adopted from that table, with D and trimming inferred from the DNA. The sample contains 25,000 to 35,000 clones, roughly 89% of which appear only once. This clone was seen a single time. CDR1 and CDR2 (germline): LGHNA, YSLEER. The CDR3 contains 15 residues. The germline V and J ends were trimmed by 5 bases and 6 bases, with 16 bases remaining between them.

This sequence originates from a man between 70 and 80 years old with active COVID-19. Material for sequencing was peripheral blood. The chain couples TRBV4-3 to TRBJ2-2; D may be TRBD2 (7 bases). The CDR3 DNA sequence: TGCGCCAGCAGCGCGCAGCCGGGGGGCCCCGGGGAGCTGTTTTTT. Protein product: CASSAQPGGPGELFF.